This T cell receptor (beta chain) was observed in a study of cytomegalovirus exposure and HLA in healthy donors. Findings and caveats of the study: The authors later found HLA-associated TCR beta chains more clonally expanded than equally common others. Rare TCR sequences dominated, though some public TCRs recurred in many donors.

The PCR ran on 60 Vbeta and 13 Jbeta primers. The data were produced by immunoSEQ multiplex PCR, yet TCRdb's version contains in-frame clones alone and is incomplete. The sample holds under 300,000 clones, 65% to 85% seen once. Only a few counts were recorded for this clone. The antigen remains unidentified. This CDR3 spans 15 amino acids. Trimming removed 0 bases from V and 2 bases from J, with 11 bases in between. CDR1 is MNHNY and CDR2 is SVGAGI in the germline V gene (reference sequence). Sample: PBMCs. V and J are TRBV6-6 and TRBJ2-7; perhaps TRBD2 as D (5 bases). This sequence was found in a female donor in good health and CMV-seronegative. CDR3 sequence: CASSYSTGNTYEQYF. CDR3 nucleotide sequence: TGTGCCAGCAGTTACTCGACCGGGAATACCTACGAGCAGTACTTC.